This T cell receptor (beta chain) comes out of a study of T cells in localized non-small cell lung cancer. Profiling relied on immunoSEQ multiplex PCR, and the TCRdb table lists in-frame clones only, not all of them. The data contain 45,000 to 70,000 clones, 86% of them seen just once; the ten biggest clones take up 5.2%. The CDR3 loop spans 12 amino acids. The germline V gene encodes CDR1 MNHNS and CDR2 SASEGT. The ends were cut back, 7 bases at V and 4 bases at J, with 10 bases in the middle. Study-level findings and limits: A denser population of T cells in blood accompanied longer overall survival. Tumor trailed uninvolved adjacent lung in T cell clonality, which peaked there. Since sequencing was restricted to only one region of the tumor, intratumor heterogeneity remains a possibility. Among the top 100 tumor clones, a median about 57 appeared in adjacent lung.

A word on this clone: Its matching antigen is unknown.

The material sequenced was peripheral blood, taken before any cancer treatment. This chain uses TRBV6-1 with TRBJ1-1, with unresolved D. The TCR was taken from a woman aged 40-69 years with stage I lung adenocarcinoma. CDR3 in amino acids: CASTGRVTEAFF. The CDR3 DNA follows: TGTGCCAGCACCGGGCGGGTCACTGAAGCTTTCTTT.